This TCR beta chain appears in the sequencing data of a study of shared clonotypes between healthy human individuals. Positively selected for CCR7, the CD45RO-negative cells used as naive CD8 cells excluded terminally differentiated effector memory CD45RA+ cells. The CDR3 loop spans 16 amino acids. Trimming stripped 5 bases from V and 2 bases from J, with 18 bases between. In germline, CDR1 is SGHTA, CDR2 FQGNSA. Libraries were prepared by immunoSEQ multiplex PCR; TCRdb keeps only in-frame clonotypes and omits some of them. The table lists under 700,000 clones, around 95% of them singletons. This sequence originates from a woman aged 25 to 45 in good health. Sequencing was performed on naive CD8+ T cells sorted from blood. This sequence joins TRBV7-2 and TRBJ2-5, with D unclear. The CDR3: CASSRQPGPVQETQYF. CDR3 bases: TGTGCCAGCAGCCGCCAACCGGGCCCAGTACAAGAGACCCAGTACTTC.